These 25 T cell receptor beta chains share one sample of origin, sequenced in a study of CD8+ T cells in alopecia areata. RNA extraction and reverse transcription yielded cDNA as sequencing template. Produced via immunoSEQ multiplex PCR; TCRdb's table is partial and in-frame only. The sample yields roughly 120,000 clones, 55% to 80% seen once. Sample: CD4+ T cells sorted from blood. The receptor source for this set is a human donor in good health.

The chain carries TRBV7-9 and TRBJ2-3; TRBD1 matches 8 bases. Per germline, CDR1 SEHNR and CDR2 FQNEAQ (reference sequence). CDR3 length: 10 residues. V lost 10 bases to trimming and J lost 8 bases; unmatched junction nucleotides: 2. The CDR3 DNA follows: TGTGCCACACAGGGGGGTACGCAGTATTTT. This codes for CATQGGTQYF.

CDR3 protein: CASSGGAGADTQYF. DNA of the CDR3: TGCGCCAGCAGCGGGGGGGCCGGAGCAGATACGCAGTATTTT. The rearrangement links TRBV5-1 to TRBJ2-3; D perhaps matches TRBD2 (7 bases). The V and J ends lost 4 bases and 4 bases respectively, with 13 bases between them. The CDR3 has 14 amino acids. In germline, CDR1 is SGHRS, CDR2 YFSETQ.

The chain carries TRBV29-1 and TRBJ2-5; TRBD2 aligns across 13 bases. The V gene's germline CDR1 is SQVTM and CDR2 ANQGSEA. V lost 7 bases, J lost 2 bases, and 4 bases stayed unmatched. The CDR3 is 14 residues long. CDR3 amino acids: CSAVLAGGQETQYF. In DNA form, the CDR3 reads TGCAGCGCAGTACTAGCGGGGGGGCAAGAGACCCAGTACTTC. Filled out from reference TRBV29-1 and TRBJ2-5, the complete variable domain reads SAVISQKPSRDICQRGTSLTIQCQVDSQVTMMFWYRQQPGQSLTLIATANQGSEATYESGFVIDKFPISRPNLTFSTLTVSNMSPEDSSIYLCSAVLAGGQETQYFGPGTRLLVL.

A single count supports this clone. The chain employs TRBV2 and TRBJ2-3; D remains unclear. This CDR3 region has 11 residues. V was pared by 6 bases and J by 3 bases, with 4 bases between. The germline CDR1 and CDR2 sequences are SNHLY and FYNNEI. The CDR3 bases are TGTGCCAGCAGCTTTACAGATACGCAGTATTTT. It specifies CASSFTDTQYF.

This clone was picked up a small number of times. The chain recombines TRBV5-1 with TRBJ2-1; 9 nucleotides align to TRBD2. The V and J ends lost 1 base and 4 bases, in that order; junction bases with no gene match: 3. This CDR3 is 15 amino acids long. Germline lookup yields CDR1 SGHRS and CDR2 YFSETQ. The CDR3 coding sequence is TGCGCCAGCAGCTTGATGACTAGCGGTTACAATGAGCAGTTCTTC. Translation: CASSLMTSGYNEQFF.

The chain recombines TRBV7-2 with TRBJ1-5, with 7 bases matching TRBD1. The V gene end was trimmed by 5 bases and the J gene end by 7 bases; junction bases not matched to a gene: 8. The CDR3 loop spans 14 amino acids. From germline, CDR1 is SGHTA and CDR2 FQGNSA. CDR3 loop: CASSVRQGQQPQHF. The CDR3 DNA reads TGTGCCAGCAGCGTTAGACAGGGCCAACAGCCCCAGCATTTT.

The V call is TRBV7-7, the J call TRBJ1-1, with D uncertain. Germline V gene sequence: CDR1 SSHAT, CDR2 FNYEAQ (reference sequence). The CDR3 is 13 amino acids. V was trimmed by 2 bases and J by 1 base, leaving 5 bases between them. CDR3 nucleotide sequence: TGTGCCAGCAGCTTACAGGAGAACACTGAAGCTTTCTTT. It encodes CASSLQENTEAFF.

The rearrangement uses TRBV29-1 and TRBJ2-2, with D perhaps matching TRBD1 (6 bases). Looked up from germline, CDR1 is SQVTM and CDR2 is ANQGSEA. V lost 4 bases and J 5 bases, leaving 11 bases between the germline ends. The CDR3 runs 13 residues. DNA for the CDR3: TGCAGCGTTGTGGTACAGGGTACCGGGGAGCTGTTTTTT. It encodes CSVVVQGTGELFF.

The chain has TRBV4-2 and TRBJ1-5; D gene unclear. Germline assignment: CDR1 LGHNA and CDR2 YNFKEQ. This CDR3 spans 14 amino acids. V lost 4 bases and J 4 bases, leaving 11 bases between the germline ends. The CDR3 loop is CASSPGERNQPQHF. The CDR3 DNA follows: TGTGCCAGCAGCCCCGGGGAGAGGAATCAGCCCCAGCATTTT.

V usage is TRBV7-7 and J usage is TRBJ2-7; perhaps TRBD2 as D (5 bases). The CDR3 loop spans 13 amino acids. Germline CDR1 reads SSHAT; CDR2 reads FNYEAQ (reference sequence). V lost 5 bases and J lost 6, with 14 bases in between. CDR3 loop: CASSPTGGTEQYF. In nucleotides, the CDR3 is TGTGCCAGCAGCCCAACCGGAGGAACCGAGCAGTACTTC.

The chain is built from TRBV4-2 and TRBJ2-2; 14 bases fit TRBD2. V lost 4 bases, J lost 6 bases, and 7 bases stayed unmatched. The CDR3 covers 17 residues. Germline-derived CDR1 and CDR2 are LGHNA and YNFKEQ. CDR3 sequence: CASSPGLAGVGAGELFF. The CDR3 DNA sequence: TGTGCCAGCAGCCCGGGACTAGCGGGGGTGGGAGCCGGGGAGCTGTTTTTT.

This clone was picked up a small number of times. The chain recombines TRBV20-1 with TRBJ1-2; D is ambiguous. This CDR3 is 11 amino acids long. Germline V gene sequence: CDR1 DFQATT, CDR2 SNEGSKA (reference sequence). V was shortened by 6 bases and J by 5 bases, with 10 bases between the two germline ends. The CDR3 protein is CSAPAEYGYTF. CDR3 bases: TGCAGTGCACCCGCAGAGTATGGCTACACCTTC.

V is TRBV2 and J is TRBJ2-7, with D uncertain. The CDR3 totals 13 residues. V lost 0 bases, J lost 7 bases, and 10 bases lay in between. Germline CDR1 reads SNHLY; CDR2 reads FYNNEI. CDR3 sequence: CASSEAHLVEQYF. In DNA form, the CDR3 reads TGTGCCAGCAGTGAAGCGCACTTGGTGGAGCAGTACTTC. Supplemented by reference TRBV2 and TRBJ2-7, the full variable domain reads EPEVTQTPSHQVTQMGQEVILRCVPISNHLYFYWYRQILGQKVEFLVSFYNNEISEKSEIFDDQFSVERPDGSNFTLKIRSTKLEDSAMYFCASSEAHLVEQYFGPGTRLTVT.

The rearrangement uses TRBV5-6 and TRBJ2-4; D might be TRBD2 (6 bases). Deletions cut 3 bases from V and 1 base from J, with 14 bases between. The CDR3 length is 16 residues. Germline V gene lookup returns CDR1 SGHDT and CDR2 YYEEEE. CDR3 loop: CASSWRATGAKNIQYF. CDR3 DNA: TGTGCCAGCAGCTGGAGGGCAACAGGTGCCAAAAACATTCAGTACTTC.

V is TRBV15 and J is TRBJ2-5, with a possible D match to TRBD2 (6 bases). This CDR3 is built from 15 residues. CDR1 and CDR2 (germline): LNHNV, YYDKDF (reference sequence). Trimming removed 2 bases from V and 5 bases from J, with 15 bases in between. The CDR3 loop is CATSRQPSGRETQYF. In DNA form, the CDR3 reads TGTGCCACCAGCAGACAGCCTTCGGGGAGGGAGACCCAGTACTTC.

This clone was observed once. This sequence joins TRBV30 and TRBJ1-4, with D uncertain. Trimming took 3 bases from V and 0 from J, leaving 8 bases between them. CDR3 size: 14 residues. The germline V gene has CDR1 GTSNPN and CDR2 SVGIG (reference sequence). CDR3 in DNA: TGTGCCTGGAGAGTCACAGCAACTAATGAAAAACTGTTTTTT. This encodes CAWRVTATNEKLFF. The full variable domain, with the rest looked up from reference TRBV30 and TRBJ1-4, is SQTIHQWPATLVQPVGSPLSLECTVEGTSNPNLYWYRQAAGRGLQLLFYSVGIGQISSEVPQNLSASRPQDRQFILSSKKLLLSDSGFYLCAWRVTATNEKLFFGSGTQLSVL.

In DNA, the CDR3 is TGTGCCAGCAGCTCCCGACAGGGAAAGCCATCACCCCTCCACTTT. Translated, it gives CASSSRQGKPSPLHF. V usage is TRBV13 and J usage is TRBJ1-6; 7 nucleotides agree with TRBD1. CDR1 PRHDT and CDR2 FYEKMQ come from the germline V gene (reference sequence). The CDR3 runs to 15 residues. V was pared by 4 bases and J by 10 bases, with 10 bases of the junction left unmatched. Variable domain in full (rest from reference TRBV13 and TRBJ1-6): AAGVIQSPRHLIKEKRETATLKCYPIPRHDTVYWYQQGPGQDPQFLISFYEKMQSDKGSIPDRFSAQQFSDYHSELNMSSLELGDSALYFCASSSRQGKPSPLHFGNGTRLTVT.

The chain employs TRBV19 and TRBJ1-1; D is possibly TRBD1 (5 bases). The V and J ends lost 9 bases and 0 bases respectively, with 14 bases between them. From germline, CDR1 is LNHDA and CDR2 SQIVND (reference sequence). The CDR3 totals 14 residues. The CDR3 here is CASSRQPLNTEAFF. CDR3 DNA: TGTGCCAGCTCGAGACAGCCACTGAACACTGAAGCTTTCTTT.

The genes are TRBV30 and TRBJ1-5; TRBD1 matches 9 bases. Germline CDR1 GTSNPN, CDR2 SVGIG (reference sequence). CDR3 length: 14 residues. J lost 4 bases, V lost 2 bases, and 3 bases had no gene match. The CDR3 loop reads CAWSMGQGNQPQHF. The DNA of the CDR3 is TGTGCCTGGAGTATGGGACAGGGAAATCAGCCCCAGCATTTT. Variable domain in full (rest from reference TRBV30 and TRBJ1-5): SQTIHQWPATLVQPVGSPLSLECTVEGTSNPNLYWYRQAAGRGLQLLFYSVGIGQISSEVPQNLSASRPQDRQFILSSKKLLLSDSGFYLCAWSMGQGNQPQHFGDGTRLSIL.

The rearrangement uses TRBV5-4 and TRBJ2-6; 15 bases match TRBD2. Germline lookup yields CDR1 SGHNT and CDR2 YYREEE (reference sequence). The CDR3 is 19 amino acids. The junction had 4 bases not matched to a gene; V was cut back by 1 base and J by 2 bases. CDR3 bases: TGTGCCAGCAGCTTGTCTGGACTAGCGGGGGGGCCTGGGGCCAACGTCCTGACTTTC. It codes for CASSLSGLAGGPGANVLTF.

This chain uses TRBV7-2 with TRBJ2-7; D perhaps matches TRBD1 (6 bases). The CDR3 contains 15 residues. Trimming cost V 3 bases and J 0 bases, with 12 bases left between them. Per the germline V gene, CDR1 is SGHTA and CDR2 is FQGNSA. CDR3 region: CASSFPTGSSYEQYF. The CDR3 DNA sequence: TGTGCCAGCAGCTTTCCGACAGGAAGCTCCTACGAGCAGTACTTC.

The genes are TRBV5-6 and TRBJ2-3; D is ambiguous. Germline CDR1 is SGHDT and CDR2 is YYEEEE. The ends were cut back, 0 bases at V and 2 bases at J, with 13 bases in the middle. This CDR3 spans 16 amino acids. The CDR3 sequence is CASSLEARRHTDTQYF. Written as DNA, the CDR3 is TGTGCCAGCAGCTTGGAGGCCCGGAGACACACAGATACGCAGTATTTT.

The chain employs TRBV29-1 and TRBJ2-3, with 8 bases lining up with TRBD2. Germline trimming cut 6 bases from V and 4 bases from J; bases unmatched to any gene: 6. CDR1 is SQVTM, CDR2 ANQGSEA, per germline. This CDR3 is built from 13 residues. This CDR3 reads CSVGTRLADTQYF. The CDR3 DNA reads as TGCAGCGTCGGGACTAGGTTAGCAGATACGCAGTATTTT.

This clone was observed a few times. The DNA is left out, because the CDR3 cannot be placed on it with certainty; the CDR3 is given as TCRdb lists it. The CDR3 region is CASSFGEGTYEQYF. The chain couples TRBV5-1 to TRBJ2-7; the table calls TRBD2, which could not be checked here. The germline V gene encodes CDR1 SGHRS and CDR2 YFSETQ. The CDR3 totals 14 residues, both ends included.

The chain carries TRBV5-6 and TRBJ1-2; D perhaps matches TRBD1 (5 bases). From germline, CDR1 is SGHDT and CDR2 YYEEEE. V lost 4 bases, J lost 4 bases, and 20 bases lay in between. The CDR3 has 16 residues. The CDR3 DNA reads TGTGCCAGCAGCCCGCCGGACGCTACTGGGGGCTATGGCTACACCTTC. Its protein product is CASSPPDATGGYGYTF.